This T cell receptor beta chain was captured in a study of long-term antiretroviral therapy in people with HIV. Samples were assayed with immunoSEQ v3.0 at survey level. Clones were read by immunoSEQ multiplex PCR, and TCRdb kept only the in-frame ones, dropping some. Of roughly 12,000 clones in the sample, 75% to 85% were seen once. The clonotype comes from a man aged 40-49 years with HIV. The source material was unsorted PBMCs, sampled 3.4 years after starting antiretroviral therapy.

CDR3 amino acids: CASSRIRPGTGTYNEQFF. For the CDR3, the DNA is TGTGCCAGCAGCCGTATACGTCCCGGGACAGGGACTTACAATGAGCAGTTCTTC. This chain connects TRBV14 to TRBJ2-1, with TRBD1 matching over 9 bases. Germline V gives CDR1 SGHDN, CDR2 FVKESK. V trimming: 4 bases; J trimming: 4 bases; junction bases outside the gene matches: 14. The CDR3 extends over 18 amino acids.